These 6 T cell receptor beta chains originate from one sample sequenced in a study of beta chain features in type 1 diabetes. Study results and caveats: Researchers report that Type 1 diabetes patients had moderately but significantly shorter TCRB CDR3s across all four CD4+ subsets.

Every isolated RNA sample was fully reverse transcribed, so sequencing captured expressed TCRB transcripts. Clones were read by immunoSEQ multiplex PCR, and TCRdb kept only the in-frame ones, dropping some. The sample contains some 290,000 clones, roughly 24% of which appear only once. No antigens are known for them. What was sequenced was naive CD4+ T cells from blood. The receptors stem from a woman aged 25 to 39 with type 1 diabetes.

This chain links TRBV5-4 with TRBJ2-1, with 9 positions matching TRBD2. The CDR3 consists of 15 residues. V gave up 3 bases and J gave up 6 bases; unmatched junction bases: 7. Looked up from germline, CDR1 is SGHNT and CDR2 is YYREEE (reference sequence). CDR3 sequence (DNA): TGTGCCAGCAGCTCGACTAGCGGCAAGACCAATGAGCAGTTCTTC. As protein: CASSSTSGKTNEQFF.

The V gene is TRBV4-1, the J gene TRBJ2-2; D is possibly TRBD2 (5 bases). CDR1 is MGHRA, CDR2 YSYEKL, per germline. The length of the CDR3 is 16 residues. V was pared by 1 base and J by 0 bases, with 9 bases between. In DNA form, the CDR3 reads TGCGCCAGCAGCCAAGGACCGGGGACGAACACCGGGGAGCTGTTTTTT. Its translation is CASSQGPGTNTGELFF.

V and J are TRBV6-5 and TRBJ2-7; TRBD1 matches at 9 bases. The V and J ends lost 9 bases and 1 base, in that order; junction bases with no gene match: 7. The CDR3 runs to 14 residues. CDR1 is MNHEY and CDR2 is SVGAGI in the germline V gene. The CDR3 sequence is CASYRDRDSYEQYF. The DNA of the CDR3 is TGTGCCAGTTACCGGGACAGGGATTCCTACGAGCAGTACTTC.

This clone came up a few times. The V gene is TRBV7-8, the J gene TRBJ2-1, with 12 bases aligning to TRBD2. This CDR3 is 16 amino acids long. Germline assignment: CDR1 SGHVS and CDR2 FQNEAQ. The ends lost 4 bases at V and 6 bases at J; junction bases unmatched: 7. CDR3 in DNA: TGTGCCAGCAGCTCCTTACTAGCGGGAGGACTCAATGAGCAGTTCTTC. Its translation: CASSSLLAGGLNEQFF.

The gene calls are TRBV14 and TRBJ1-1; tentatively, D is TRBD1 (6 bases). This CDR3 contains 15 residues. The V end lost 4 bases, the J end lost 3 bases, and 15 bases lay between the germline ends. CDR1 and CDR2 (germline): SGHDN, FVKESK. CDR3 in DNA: TGTGCCAGCAGCCCCCGTAGAGGGGGGGACACTGAAGCTTTCTTT. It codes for CASSPRRGGDTEAFF.

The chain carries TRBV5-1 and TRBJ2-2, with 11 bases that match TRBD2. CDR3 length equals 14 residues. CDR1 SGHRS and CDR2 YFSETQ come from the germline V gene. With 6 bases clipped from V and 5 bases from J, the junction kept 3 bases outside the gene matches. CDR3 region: CASNIAGGTGELFF. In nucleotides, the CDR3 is TGCGCCAGCAATATAGCGGGAGGGACCGGGGAGCTGTTTTTT.